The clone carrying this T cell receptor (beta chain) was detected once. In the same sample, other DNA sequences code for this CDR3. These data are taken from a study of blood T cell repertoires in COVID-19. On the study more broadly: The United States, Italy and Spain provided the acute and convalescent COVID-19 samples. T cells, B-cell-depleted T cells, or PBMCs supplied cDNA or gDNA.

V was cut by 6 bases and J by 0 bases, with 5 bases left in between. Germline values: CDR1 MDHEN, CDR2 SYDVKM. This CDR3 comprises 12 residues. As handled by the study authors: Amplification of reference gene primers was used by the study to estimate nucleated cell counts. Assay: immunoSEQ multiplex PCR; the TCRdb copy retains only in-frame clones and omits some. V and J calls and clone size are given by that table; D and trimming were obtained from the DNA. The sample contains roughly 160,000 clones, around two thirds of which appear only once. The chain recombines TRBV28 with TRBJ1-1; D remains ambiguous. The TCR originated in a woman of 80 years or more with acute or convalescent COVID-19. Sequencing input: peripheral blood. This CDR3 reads CASRYLNTEAFF. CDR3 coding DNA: TGTGCCAGCAGGTACTTGAACACTGAAGCTTTCTTT.